This T cell receptor (beta chain) was profiled in a study of CD8+ T cells in alopecia areata. The length of the CDR3 is 14 residues. V lost 5 bases, J lost 10 bases, and 15 bases lay in between. The germline gives CDR1 PRHDT, CDR2 FYEKMQ (reference sequence). This clone was recorded only once. cDNA reverse transcribed from extracted RNA served as the sequencing template. Sequencing used immunoSEQ multiplex PCR; TCRdb keeps in-frame clones, though not all of them. The data contain about 130,000 clones, 49% of them seen just once; the ten biggest clones take up under 20%. This specimen was CD8+ T cells sorted from blood, taken at week 0. The chain has TRBV13 and TRBJ1-6, with D perhaps TRBD1 (5 bases). The TCR was taken from a human donor with alopecia areata. CDR3 DNA: TGTGCCAGCAGCCTCGGGGCAGGGCTCTCACCCCTCCACTTT. It yields the protein CASSLGAGLSPLHF.